This T cell receptor (beta chain) originates from a study of PD-1 blockade in classical Hodgkin lymphoma. Time point denoted: newly diagnosed, previously untreated cHL patient sample. Method: immunoSEQ multiplex PCR; TCRdb's copy keeps in-frame clones and lacks some. The table includes about 15,000 clones, around 90% detected once. CDR1 is SGHNT and CDR2 is YYREEE in the germline V gene (reference sequence). The CDR3 is made up of 14 amino acids. V dropped 4 bases and J dropped 9; count of bases not matched to a gene: 10. V and J are TRBV5-4 and TRBJ2-1; 7 bases match TRBD2. The sequenced material came from peripheral blood mononuclear cells (PBMCs). The receptor was derived from a human donor with classical Hodgkin lymphoma. The CDR3 here is CASSPGGSQGEQFF. In nucleotides, the CDR3 is TGTGCCAGCAGCCCGGGGGGTTCCCAAGGTGAGCAGTTCTTC.